The 21 T cell receptor beta chains presented below share a single source sample, sequenced in a study of cytomegalovirus exposure and HLA in healthy donors. Primers included in the PCR were 60 Vbeta and 13 Jbeta primers. Here immunoSEQ multiplex PCR was the method, and the copy in TCRdb shows in-frame clones only, minus some. The sample has about 120,000 clones; more than 70% are singletons. Sample: PBMCs. These receptors came from a man in his forties or fifties in good health and CMV-seronegative.

The chain uses TRBV6-4 and TRBJ1-5, with D hard to call. The germline V gene has CDR1 MRHNA and CDR2 SNTAGT. Trimming left V 3 bases short and J 10 bases short, with 13 bases between. The CDR3 sequence is 13 residues long. The CDR3 sequence: CASSDQRGGPQHF. CDR3 coding DNA: TGTGCCAGCAGTGATCAGCGGGGAGGACCCCAGCATTTT.

The chain joins TRBV2 to TRBJ2-3; 9 bases map to TRBD1. CDR3 length: 14 amino acids. Germline CDR1 is SNHLY and CDR2 is FYNNEI. V was pared by 8 bases and J by 5 bases, with 8 bases of the junction left unmatched. DNA of the CDR3: TGTGCCAGCCTCCGGGACAGGGATATAGATACGCAGTATTTT. This sequence encodes CASLRDRDIDTQYF.

This sequence joins TRBV7-2 and TRBJ2-2, with D hard to call. Per the germline V gene, CDR1 is SGHTA and CDR2 is FQGNSA. This CDR3 is built from 13 residues. V dropped 0 bases and J dropped 7 bases, with 6 bases sitting between them. CDR3 loop: CASSLAHSGELFF. In nucleotides, the CDR3 is TGTGCCAGCAGCTTAGCGCATAGCGGGGAGCTGTTTTTT.

The V gene is TRBV10-3, the J gene TRBJ1-1; maybe TRBD1 (6 bases). Trimming left V 7 bases short and J 1 base short, with 13 bases between. The CDR3 has 14 amino acids. CDR1 and CDR2 from the germline V gene are ENHRY and SYGVKD. CDR3 in DNA: TGTGCCATCATGTCAGGGGTTCCGAACACTGAAGCTTTCTTT. It is translated as CAIMSGVPNTEAFF.

The V call is TRBV12-5, the J call TRBJ2-7; possibly TRBD2 for D (6 bases). This CDR3 has 14 residues. CDR1 and CDR2 (germline): LGHNT, FRNRAP. V dropped 9 bases and J dropped 6 bases, with 21 bases sitting between them. The CDR3 spells CASSRLVHLGEQYF. In nucleotides, the CDR3 is TGTGCTAGCTCCCGACTAGTTCATCTCGGCGAGCAGTACTTC.

V and J are TRBV2 and TRBJ2-7; 9 bases are shared with TRBD2. The V and J ends lost 6 bases and 1 base, in that order; junction bases with no gene match: 1. Germline loops: CDR1 SNHLY, CDR2 FYNNEI. The CDR3 loop spans 13 amino acids. The CDR3 protein is CASRAGGSYEQYF. The DNA of the CDR3 is TGTGCCAGCAGAGCGGGAGGTTCCTACGAGCAGTACTTC.

The rearrangement links TRBV29-1 to TRBJ2-7; 12 bases line up with TRBD2. The CDR3 is 13 amino acids. Per the germline V gene, CDR1 is SQVTM and CDR2 is ANQGSEA. After removal of 5 bases from V and 5 bases from J, the junction contained 4 bases not matched to a gene. The CDR3: CSVRTSGVHEQYF. As DNA, the CDR3 is TGCAGCGTTCGGACTAGCGGGGTTCACGAGCAGTACTTC.

The chain has TRBV7-2 and TRBJ1-4, with 8 bases lining up with TRBD1. Germline-derived CDR1 and CDR2 are SGHTA and FQGNSA. Germline trimming cut 3 bases from V and 7 bases from J; bases unmatched to any gene: 4. The CDR3 has 14 amino acids. The DNA of the CDR3 is TGTGCCAGCAGCTTCACAGGGGGGGGTGAAAAACTGTTTTTT. It codes for CASSFTGGGEKLFF. Looking up the rest from reference TRBV7-2 and TRBJ1-4 gives the full variable domain: GAGVSQSPSNKVTEKGKDVELRCDPISGHTALYWYRQSLGQGLEFLIYFQGNSAPDKSGLPSDRFSAERTGGSVSTLTIQRTQQEDSAVYLCASSFTGGGEKLFFGSGTQLSVL.

The rearrangement joins TRBV28 to TRBJ1-4; 8 bases align to TRBD1. Trimming cost V 6 bases and J 3 bases; bases outside gene matches: 9. Germline assignment: CDR1 MDHEN and CDR2 SYDVKM. The CDR3 is 16 amino acids. The CDR3 coding sequence is TGTGCCAGCAGCCGCCCGGTGACAGGGGCTAATGAAAAACTGTTTTTT. This encodes CASSRPVTGANEKLFF.

V is TRBV19 and J is TRBJ2-7, with D perhaps TRBD2 (6 bases). V gave up 6 bases and J gave up 6 bases, with 18 bases separating them. The CDR3 runs 14 residues. Germline CDR1 and CDR2: LNHDA and SQIVND (reference sequence). The CDR3 sequence: CASRPRDSQIEQYF. CDR3 in DNA: TGTGCCAGTAGGCCCCGGGACTCCCAGATCGAGCAGTACTTC.

The chain links TRBV27 to TRBJ1-1, with D perhaps matching TRBD1 (5 bases). Between the trimmed V and J ends, which lost 6 bases and 11 bases, there was a span of 19 bases. This CDR3 region has 13 residues. From germline, CDR1 is MNHEY and CDR2 SMNVEV (reference sequence). CDR3 nucleotide sequence: TGTGCCAGCAGCACGGGGGTATGGGCACGGGCTTTCTTT. This encodes CASSTGVWARAFF.

This chain connects TRBV11-2 to TRBJ2-7; 9 nucleotides align to TRBD1. Germline V gene lookup returns CDR1 SGHAT and CDR2 FQNNGV. Unmatched junction bases numbered 12, after V lost 7 bases and J lost 5 bases. The CDR3 consists of 15 residues. The CDR3 DNA follows: TGTGCCAGCACCCCATCGACGGACAGGGGAAACGAGCAGTACTTC. Translation: CASTPSTDRGNEQYF. The full variable domain, in which reference TRBV11-2 and TRBJ2-7 provide the parts outside the CDR3, is EAGVAQSPRYKIIEKRQSVAFWCNPISGHATLYWYQQILGQGPKLLIQFQNNGVVDDSQLPKDRFSAERLKGVDSTLKIQPAKLEDSAVYLCASTPSTDRGNEQYFGPGTRLTVT.

V is TRBV5-1 and J is TRBJ2-5; 9 bases fit TRBD1. With 3 bases clipped from V and 5 bases from J, the junction kept 11 bases outside the gene matches. The length of the CDR3 is 16 residues. The germline V gene has CDR1 SGHRS and CDR2 YFSETQ. The CDR3 is CASSYNTGGLGETQYF. Here the CDR3 DNA reads TGCGCCAGCAGCTACAATACAGGGGGCCTTGGGGAGACCCAGTACTTC.

V is TRBV5-1 and J is TRBJ2-6; 9 bases are shared with TRBD1. This CDR3 is 17 amino acids long. Germline assignment: CDR1 SGHRS and CDR2 YFSETQ. Trimming at V came to 3 bases and at J to 0 bases, leaving 4 bases not matched to a gene. CDR3 sequence (DNA): TGCGCCAGCAGCTGGACAGGGGTCTACTCTGGGGCCAACGTCCTGACTTTC. This codes for CASSWTGVYSGANVLTF.

The gene calls are TRBV28 and TRBJ1-2; no clear D. The CDR3 is 13 amino acids. Germline CDR1 MDHEN, CDR2 SYDVKM. V lost 5 bases to trimming and J lost 4 bases, with 11 bases between them. The CDR3: CASSIKPIYGYTF. CDR3 nucleotides: TGTGCCAGCAGTATAAAGCCCATCTATGGCTACACCTTC.

The V call is TRBV9, the J call TRBJ1-5; D possibly corresponds to TRBD1 (6 bases). Trimming cost V 0 bases and J 6 bases, with 10 bases left between them. Germline CDR1 is SGDLS and CDR2 is YYNGEE. CDR3 length equals 14 residues. The CDR3, as DNA: TGTGCCAGCAGCGTAGGACAGGCGGGTCAGCCCCAGCATTTT. This sequence encodes CASSVGQAGQPQHF.

This clone was observed once. This chain joins TRBV9 and TRBJ2-2; D possibly corresponds to TRBD1 (5 bases). The CDR3 length is 16 residues. Per the germline V gene, CDR1 is SGDLS and CDR2 is YYNGEE. Trimming cost V 1 base and J 0 bases, with 10 bases left between them. This CDR3 is CASSVRQGSNTGELFF. The DNA of the CDR3 is TGTGCCAGCAGCGTAAGGCAGGGATCGAACACCGGGGAGCTGTTTTTT.

The chain has TRBV29-1 and TRBJ2-5; TRBD2 matches 13 bases. The better agreement between TRBJ2-7 and the DNA end casts doubt on the J call. The CDR3 length is 14 residues. Germline V gene sequence: CDR1 SQVTM, CDR2 ANQGSEA. The CDR3 loop reads CSVGRLAGGYEQYF. DNA of the CDR3: TGCAGCGTTGGGCGACTAGCGGGAGGCTACGAGCAGTACTTC.

The CDR3 sequence: CASSKDGGGGYTF. In nucleotides, the CDR3 is TGTGCCAGCAGCAAGGACGGAGGCGGCGGCTACACCTTC. J is TRBJ1-2 and V is TRBV11-3, with D unclear. The CDR3 length is 13 residues. V was cut by 5 bases and J by 8 bases, with 15 bases left in between. CDR1 and CDR2 from the germline V gene are SGHNT and YENEEA.

The V and J genes are TRBV2 and TRBJ1-1; D is perhaps TRBD1 (5 bases). The CDR3 spans 13 residues. CDR1 is SNHLY, CDR2 FYNNEI, per germline. V was cut by 8 bases and J by 0 bases, with 10 bases left in between. CDR3 loop: CASRRGLNTEAFF. The CDR3 nucleotides read TGTGCCAGCCGGAGGGGCCTGAACACTGAAGCTTTCTTT.

A few counts support this clone. The J gene is TRBJ2-7, the V gene TRBV7-2; D uncertain. The V end lost 0 bases, the J end lost 5 bases, and 2 bases lay between the germline ends. CDR1 and CDR2 from the germline V gene are SGHTA and FQGNSA. This CDR3 comprises 11 residues. CDR3 region: CASSLADEQYF. DNA for the CDR3: TGTGCCAGCAGCTTAGCCGACGAGCAGTACTTC.